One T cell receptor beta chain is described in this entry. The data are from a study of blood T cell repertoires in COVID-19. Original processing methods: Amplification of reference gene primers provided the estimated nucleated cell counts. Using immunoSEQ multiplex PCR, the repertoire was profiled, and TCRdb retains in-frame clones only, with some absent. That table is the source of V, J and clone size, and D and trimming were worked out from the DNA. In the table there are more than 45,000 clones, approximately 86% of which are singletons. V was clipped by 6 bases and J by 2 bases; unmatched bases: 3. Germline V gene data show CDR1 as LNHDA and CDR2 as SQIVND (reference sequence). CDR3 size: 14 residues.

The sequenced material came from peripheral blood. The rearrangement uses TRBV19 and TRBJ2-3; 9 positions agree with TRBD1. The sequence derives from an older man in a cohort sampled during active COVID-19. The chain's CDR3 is CASSDRGYTDTQYF. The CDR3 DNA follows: TGTGCCAGTAGCGACAGGGGGTACACAGATACGCAGTATTTT. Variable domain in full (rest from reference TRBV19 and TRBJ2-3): DGGITQSPKYLFRKEGQNVTLSCEQNLNHDAMYWYRQDPGQGLRLIYYSQIVNDFQKGDIAEGYSVSREKKESFPLTVTSAQKNPTAFYLCASSDRGYTDTQYFGPGTRLTVL.